The 20 T cell receptor beta chains below were found in one sample sequenced in a study of control samples from healthy donors and cancer patients. Measured with immunoSEQ multiplex PCR; TCRdb has only the in-frame clones, and not every one. The data include 150,000 to 200,000 clones; the top ten clones carry less than 2.5%. The material sequenced was blood. The receptors originated from a woman in her thirties in good health.

J is TRBJ2-3 and V is TRBV6-5, with 10 nucleotides matching TRBD2. V lost 4 bases, J lost 1 base, and 2 bases stayed unmatched. This CDR3 is built from 15 residues. CDR1 MNHEY and CDR2 SVGAGI come from the germline V gene. The chain's CDR3 is CASSSAGGGTDTQYF. The CDR3 region has the DNA TGTGCCAGCAGTTCAGCGGGGGGGGGCACAGATACGCAGTATTTT.

The chain carries TRBV6-5 and TRBJ1-5; 11 bases are shared with TRBD1. With V trimmed by 5 bases and J by 6 bases, 3 bases remained unmatched. Germline V gene lookup returns CDR1 MNHEY and CDR2 SVGAGI. CDR3 length: 14 amino acids. The CDR3 spells CASSRTGGFQPQHF. CDR3 coding DNA: TGTGCCAGCAGTAGGACAGGGGGCTTTCAGCCCCAGCATTTT.

The chain has TRBV7-9 and TRBJ1-1; D is undetermined. Germline loops: CDR1 SEHNR, CDR2 FQNEAQ (reference sequence). This CDR3 has 14 residues. Trimming pared 3 bases from V and 5 bases from J, leaving 13 bases between. The CDR3 sequence: CASSFAGSGTEAFF. The CDR3 bases are TGTGCCAGCAGCTTTGCCGGTAGCGGAACTGAAGCTTTCTTT. Variable domain in full (rest from reference TRBV7-9 and TRBJ1-1): DTGVSQNPRHKITKRGQNVTFRCDPISEHNRLYWYRQTLGQGPEFLTYFQNEAQLEKSRLLSDRFSAERPKGSFSTLEIQRTEQGDSAMYLCASSFAGSGTEAFFGQGTRLTVV.

This chain uses TRBV7-8 with TRBJ1-3; D is unclear. The germline V and J ends were trimmed by 1 base and 2 bases, with 12 bases remaining between them. CDR1 and CDR2 (germline): SGHVS, FQNEAQ. The CDR3 contains 16 residues. CDR3 DNA: TGTGCCAGCAGCTTAGGCGCGGCGGGAACTGGAAACACCATATATTTT. Translating it yields CASSLGAAGTGNTIYF.

This chain's CDR3 is CASSLTSGDHNEQFF. CDR3 in DNA: TGTGCCAGCAGCCTGACTAGCGGGGACCACAATGAGCAGTTCTTC. The chain uses TRBV7-2 and TRBJ2-1; 11 nucleotides align to TRBD2. This CDR3 spans 15 amino acids. The germline V gene has CDR1 SGHTA and CDR2 FQGNSA. Trimming took 5 bases from V and 5 from J; bases not matched to a gene: 5.

The chain is built from TRBV28 and TRBJ1-2; D is ambiguous. CDR1 MDHEN and CDR2 SYDVKM come from the germline V gene. This CDR3 region has 13 residues. Trimming cost V 3 bases and J 4 bases, with 9 bases left between them. CDR3: CASSFYRAYGYTF. CDR3 bases: TGTGCCAGCAGTTTCTACCGAGCCTATGGCTACACCTTC.

The CDR3 nucleotides read TGTGCCAGCAGTGCTGCCCCGGGACAGGGAAACTATGGCTACACCTTC. This encodes CASSAAPGQGNYGYTF. The chain uses TRBV25-1 and TRBJ1-2; TRBD1 matches at 9 bases. The CDR3 is made up of 16 amino acids. Germline V lookup: CDR1 MGHDK, CDR2 SYGVNS. V lost 4 bases and J lost 2; bases outside the gene matches: 8.

This sequence joins TRBV6-5 and TRBJ1-5; TRBD1 is a possible D gene (6 bases). There are 16 residues in the CDR3. CDR1 MNHEY and CDR2 SVGAGI come from the germline V gene. Trimming cost V 2 bases and J 4 bases, with 15 bases left between them. CDR3 sequence: CASSYRGGGLNQPQHF. The CDR3 DNA reads as TGTGCCAGCAGTTACCGCGGGGGCGGGTTAAATCAGCCCCAGCATTTT.

The V call is TRBV5-1, the J call TRBJ2-7; D ambiguous. CDR3 size: 12 residues. Germline V gives CDR1 SGHRS, CDR2 YFSETQ. V was clipped by 1 base and J by 6 bases, with 8 bases between them. CDR3 sequence: CASSLPPGEQYF. In DNA form, the CDR3 reads TGCGCCAGCAGCTTGCCCCCAGGCGAGCAGTACTTC.

The chain has TRBV10-1 and TRBJ2-5; D uncertain. Trimming stripped 6 bases from V and 7 bases from J, with 15 bases between. The CDR3 contains 13 residues. Per germline, CDR1 WNHNN and CDR2 SYGVQD (reference sequence). CDR3 residues: CASSPDLSGTQYF. CDR3 sequence (DNA): TGCGCCAGCAGCCCAGACCTGTCGGGGACCCAGTACTTC.

V is TRBV3-1 (or the pseudogene TRBV3-2) and J is TRBJ2-5, with 7 nucleotides matching TRBD2. There are 16 residues in the CDR3. From germline, CDR1 is LGHDT and CDR2 YNNKEL (reference sequence). Here the CDR3 reads CGKGTKSTEKEETQYF. The CDR3 DNA sequence: TGTGGAAAGGGGACTAAATCTACCGAAAAGGAAGAGACCCAGTACTTC.

The V gene is TRBV18, the J gene TRBJ1-3; D is perhaps TRBD1 (5 bases). Germline assignment: CDR1 KGHSH and CDR2 LQKENI. This CDR3 spans 11 amino acids. The V gene lost 8 bases and the J gene lost 3 bases, with 5 bases spanning the gap. The CDR3 here is CASDSGNTIYF. CDR3 nucleotide sequence: TGTGCCAGCGACAGTGGAAACACCATATATTTT. Combining the CDR3 with reference TRBV18 and TRBJ1-3 gives the whole variable domain NAGVMQNPRHLVRRRGQEARLRCSPMKGHSHVYWYRQLPEEGLKFMVYLQKENIIDESGMPKERFSAEFPKEGPSILRIQQVVRGDSAAYFCASDSGNTIYFGEGSWLTVV.

The genes are TRBV6-5 and TRBJ2-3; TRBD1 matches 8 bases. Germline values: CDR1 MNHEY, CDR2 SVGAGI. CDR3 size: 15 residues. V lost 6 bases and J lost 6; bases outside the gene matches: 11. The CDR3 nucleotides read TGTGCCAGCAGGGGACAGGTCAACAGGCGGGATACGCAGTATTTT. Encoded protein: CASRGQVNRRDTQYF.

V gene TRBV5-8 combines with J gene TRBJ2-5; 9 nucleotides align to TRBD1. This CDR3 has 18 residues. Trimming cost V 1 base and J 5 bases; bases outside gene matches: 15. Germline CDR1 is SGHTS and CDR2 is YDEGEE. The CDR3 coding sequence is TGTGCCAGCAGCTTGCCCCTCCCCCACAGGGGGCGCGGGGAGACCCAGTACTTC. Translation gives CASSLPLPHRGRGETQYF.

This chain links TRBV27 with TRBJ2-7; D is undetermined. Between the trimmed V and J ends, which lost 3 bases and 3 bases, there was a span of 6 bases. There are 12 residues in the CDR3. Per the germline V gene, CDR1 is MNHEY and CDR2 is SMNVEV (reference sequence). CDR3 residues: CASSFLGYEQYF. The CDR3 nucleotides are TGTGCCAGCAGTTTTTTGGGCTACGAGCAGTACTTC.

The gene calls are TRBV4-1 and TRBJ1-3, with a tentative D call TRBD1 (5 bases). The V and J ends lost 6 bases and 0 bases respectively, with 15 bases between them. Germline loops: CDR1 MGHRA, CDR2 YSYEKL. The CDR3 has 16 residues. The CDR3 loop reads CASRGLSTSSGNTIYF. The CDR3 DNA reads as TGCGCCAGCAGGGGACTTAGTACCAGCTCTGGAAACACCATATATTTT.

V is TRBV28 and J is TRBJ2-7; no clear D. The CDR3 contains 12 residues. V lost 5 bases, J lost 3 bases, and 8 bases lay in between. From germline, CDR1 is MDHEN and CDR2 SYDVKM. CDR3 sequence reads: CASSPGYYEQYF. The DNA of the CDR3 is TGTGCCAGCAGTCCAGGATACTACGAGCAGTACTTC. Variable domain in full (rest from reference TRBV28 and TRBJ2-7): DVKVTQSSRYLVKRTGEKVFLECVQDMDHENMFWYRQDPGLGLRLIYFSYDVKMKEKGDIPEGYSVSREKKERFSLILESASTNQTSMYLCASSPGYYEQYFGPGTRLTVT.

The chain has TRBV5-1 and TRBJ1-2, with D unclear. V was pared by 0 bases and J by 3 bases, with 12 bases between. Looked up from germline, CDR1 is SGHRS and CDR2 is YFSETQ. The CDR3 has 15 residues. CDR3 loop: CASSLAPESYYGYTF. CDR3 sequence (DNA): TGCGCCAGCAGCTTGGCCCCGGAGAGCTACTATGGCTACACCTTC.

This chain joins TRBV4-1 and TRBJ2-7; D gene unclear. Germline V gene sequence: CDR1 MGHRA, CDR2 YSYEKL. This CDR3 has 16 residues. The V and J ends lost 1 base and 0 bases respectively, with 13 bases between them. CDR3 sequence reads: CASSQVGQVSSYEQYF. DNA for the CDR3: TGCGCCAGCAGCCAAGTCGGGCAGGTCAGCTCCTACGAGCAGTACTTC.

Here the CDR3 reads CASSSWETQYF. CDR3 sequence (DNA): TGTGCCAGCAGCTCTTGGGAGACCCAGTACTTC. The V and J genes are TRBV7-6 and TRBJ2-5; D not certain. The CDR3 totals 11 residues. CDR1 and CDR2 from the germline V gene are SGHVS and FNYEAQ. The V and J ends lost 4 bases and 5 bases respectively, with 5 bases between them.